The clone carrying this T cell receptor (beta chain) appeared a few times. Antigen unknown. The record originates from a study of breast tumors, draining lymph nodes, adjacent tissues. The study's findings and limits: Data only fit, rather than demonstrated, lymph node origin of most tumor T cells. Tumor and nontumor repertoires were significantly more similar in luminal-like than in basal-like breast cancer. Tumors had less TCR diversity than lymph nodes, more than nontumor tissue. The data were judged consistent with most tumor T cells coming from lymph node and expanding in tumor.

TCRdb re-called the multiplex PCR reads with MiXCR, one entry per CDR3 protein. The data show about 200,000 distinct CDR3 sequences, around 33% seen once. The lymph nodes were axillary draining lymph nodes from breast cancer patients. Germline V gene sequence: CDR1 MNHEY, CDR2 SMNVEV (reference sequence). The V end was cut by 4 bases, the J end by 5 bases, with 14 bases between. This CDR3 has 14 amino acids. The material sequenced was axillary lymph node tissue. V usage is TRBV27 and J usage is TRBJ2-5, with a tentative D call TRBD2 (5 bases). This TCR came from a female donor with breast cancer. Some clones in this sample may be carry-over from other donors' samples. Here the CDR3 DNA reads TGTGCCAGCAGTTCTTGGGGAGTGTCGGAGACCCAGTACTTC. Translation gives CASSSWGVSETQYF.